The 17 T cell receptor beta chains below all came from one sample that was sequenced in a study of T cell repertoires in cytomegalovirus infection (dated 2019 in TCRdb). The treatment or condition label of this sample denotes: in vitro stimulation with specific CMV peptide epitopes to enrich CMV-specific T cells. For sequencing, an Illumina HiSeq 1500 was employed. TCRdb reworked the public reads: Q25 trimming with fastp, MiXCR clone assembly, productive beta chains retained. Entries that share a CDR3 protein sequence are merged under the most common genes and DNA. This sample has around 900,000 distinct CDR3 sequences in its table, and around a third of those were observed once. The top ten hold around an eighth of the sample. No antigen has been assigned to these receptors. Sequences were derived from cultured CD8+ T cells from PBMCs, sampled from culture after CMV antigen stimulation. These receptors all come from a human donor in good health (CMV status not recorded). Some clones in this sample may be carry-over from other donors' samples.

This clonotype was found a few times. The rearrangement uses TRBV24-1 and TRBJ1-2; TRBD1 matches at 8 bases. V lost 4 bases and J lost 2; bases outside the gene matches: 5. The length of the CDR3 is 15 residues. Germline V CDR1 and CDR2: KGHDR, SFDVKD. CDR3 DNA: TGTGCCACCAGTGAGTCGGGACAGGACAACTATGGCTACACCTTC. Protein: CATSESGQDNYGYTF.

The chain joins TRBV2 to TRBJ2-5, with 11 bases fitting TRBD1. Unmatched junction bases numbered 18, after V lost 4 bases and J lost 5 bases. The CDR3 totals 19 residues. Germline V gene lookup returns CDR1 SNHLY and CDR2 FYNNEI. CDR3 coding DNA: TGTGCCAGCAGTGTCTACCGGGACAGGGGGTGGAAGGCGACGGAGACCCAGTACTTC. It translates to CASSVYRDRGWKATETQYF.

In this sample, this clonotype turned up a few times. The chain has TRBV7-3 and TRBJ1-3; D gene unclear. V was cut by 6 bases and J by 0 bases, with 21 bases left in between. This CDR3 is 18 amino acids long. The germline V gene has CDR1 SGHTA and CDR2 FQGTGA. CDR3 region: CASSILIPTHSSGNTIYF. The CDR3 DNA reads TGTGCCAGCAGTATATTAATTCCGACGCATTCCTCTGGAAACACCATATATTTT.

DNA of the CDR3: TGTGCCAGCATTTGGAGGGGCGGCACTGAAGCTTTCTTT. Amino acids: CASIWRGGTEAFF. The gene calls are TRBV28 and TRBJ1-1, with a possible D match to TRBD1 (5 bases). This CDR3 is 13 amino acids long. Germline V lookup: CDR1 MDHEN, CDR2 SYDVKM. Trimming pared 7 bases from V and 4 bases from J, leaving 13 bases between.

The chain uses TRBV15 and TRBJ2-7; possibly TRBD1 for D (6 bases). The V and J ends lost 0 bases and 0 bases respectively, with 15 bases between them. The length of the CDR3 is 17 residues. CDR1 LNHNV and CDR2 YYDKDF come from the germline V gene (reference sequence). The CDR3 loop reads CATSRDGSTGSSYEQYV. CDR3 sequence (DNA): TGTGCCACCAGCAGAGATGGGAGCACAGGGAGCTCCTACGAGCAGTACGTC.

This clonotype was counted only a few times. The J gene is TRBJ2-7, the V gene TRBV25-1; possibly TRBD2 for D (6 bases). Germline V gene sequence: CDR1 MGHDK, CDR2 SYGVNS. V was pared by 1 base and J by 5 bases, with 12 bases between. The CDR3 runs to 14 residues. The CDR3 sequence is CASSEFMGRNEQYF. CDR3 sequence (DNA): TGTGCCAGCAGTGAATTTATGGGGAGGAACGAGCAGTACTTC.

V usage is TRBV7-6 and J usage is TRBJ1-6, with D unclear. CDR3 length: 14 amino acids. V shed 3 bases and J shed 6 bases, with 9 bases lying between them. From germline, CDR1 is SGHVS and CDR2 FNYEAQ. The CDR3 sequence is CASSLGSPNSPLHF. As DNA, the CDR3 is TGTGCCAGCAGCTTGGGCAGCCCTAATTCACCCCTCCACTTT. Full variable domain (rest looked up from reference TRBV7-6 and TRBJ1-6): GAGVSQSPRYKVTKRGQDVALRCDPISGHVSLYWYRQALGQGPEFLTYFNYEAQQDKSGLPNDRFSAERPEGSISTLTIQRTEQRDSAMYRCASSLGSPNSPLHFGNGTRLTVT.

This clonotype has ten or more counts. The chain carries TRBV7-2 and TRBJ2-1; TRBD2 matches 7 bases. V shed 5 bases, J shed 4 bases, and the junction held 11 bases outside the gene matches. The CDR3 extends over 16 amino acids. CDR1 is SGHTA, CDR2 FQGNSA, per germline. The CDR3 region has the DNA TGTGCCAGCAGCCTAACTAGCGAGGCCTTTTACAATGAGCAGTTCTTC. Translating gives CASSLTSEAFYNEQFF.

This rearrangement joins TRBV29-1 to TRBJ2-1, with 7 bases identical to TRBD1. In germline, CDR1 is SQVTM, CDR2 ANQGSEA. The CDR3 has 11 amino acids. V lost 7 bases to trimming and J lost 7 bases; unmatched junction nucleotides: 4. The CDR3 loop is CSAGTVNEQFF. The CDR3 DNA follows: TGCAGCGCCGGGACAGTTAATGAGCAGTTCTTC.

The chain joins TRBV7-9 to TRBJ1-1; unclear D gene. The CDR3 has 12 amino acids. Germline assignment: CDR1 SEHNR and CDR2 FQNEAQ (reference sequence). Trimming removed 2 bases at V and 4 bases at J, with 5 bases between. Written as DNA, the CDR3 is TGTGCCAGCAGCTTACAAATCACTGAAGCTTTCTTT. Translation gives CASSLQITEAFF.

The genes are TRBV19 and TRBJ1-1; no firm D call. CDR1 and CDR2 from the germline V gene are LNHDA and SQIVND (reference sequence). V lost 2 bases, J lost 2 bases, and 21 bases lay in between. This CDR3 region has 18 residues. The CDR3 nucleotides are TGTGCCAGTAGTATACTTTTAGGTGGCATCTTCAAAAACACTGAAGCTTTCTTT. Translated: CASSILLGGIFKNTEAFF.

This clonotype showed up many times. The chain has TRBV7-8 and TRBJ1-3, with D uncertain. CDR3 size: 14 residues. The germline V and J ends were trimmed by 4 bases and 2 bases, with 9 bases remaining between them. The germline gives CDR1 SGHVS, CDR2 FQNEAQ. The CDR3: CASSYRSAGNTIYF. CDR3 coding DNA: TGTGCCAGCAGCTACCGGAGCGCTGGAAACACCATATATTTT.

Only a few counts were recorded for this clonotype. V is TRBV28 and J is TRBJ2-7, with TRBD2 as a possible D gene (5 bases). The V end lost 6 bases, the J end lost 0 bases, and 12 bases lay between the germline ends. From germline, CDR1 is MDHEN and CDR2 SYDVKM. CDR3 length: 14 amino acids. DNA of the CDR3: TGTGCCAGCAGCACCCCGGGGATCTCCTACGAGCAGTACGTC. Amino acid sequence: CASSTPGISYEQYV.

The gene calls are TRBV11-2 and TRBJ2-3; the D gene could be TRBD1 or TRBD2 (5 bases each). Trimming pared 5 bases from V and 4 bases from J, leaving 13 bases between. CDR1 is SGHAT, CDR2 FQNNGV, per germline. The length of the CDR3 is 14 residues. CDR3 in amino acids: CASSPEGFPDTQYF. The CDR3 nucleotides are TGTGCCAGCAGCCCCGAGGGGTTCCCAGATACGCAGTATTTT. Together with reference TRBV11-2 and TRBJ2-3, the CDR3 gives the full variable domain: EAGVAQSPRYKIIEKRQSVAFWCNPISGHATLYWYQQILGQGPKLLIQFQNNGVVDDSQLPKDRFSAERLKGVDSTLKIQPAKLEDSAVYLCASSPEGFPDTQYFGPGTRLTVL.

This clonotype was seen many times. The CDR3 nucleotides read TGTGCCAGCAGCTTAGAGGACTGGGGTGCTGAAGCTTTCTTT. It encodes CASSLEDWGAEAFF. This chain joins TRBV11-1 and TRBJ1-1; D uncertain. This CDR3 has 14 residues. The ends were cut back, 1 base at V and 6 bases at J, with 12 bases in the middle. The V gene's germline CDR1 is SGHAT and CDR2 FQDESV (reference sequence).

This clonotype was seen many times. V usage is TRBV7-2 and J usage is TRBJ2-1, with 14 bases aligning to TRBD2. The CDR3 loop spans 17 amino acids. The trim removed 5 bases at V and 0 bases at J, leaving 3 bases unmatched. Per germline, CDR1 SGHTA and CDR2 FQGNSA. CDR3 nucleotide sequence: TGTGCCAGCAGCGCGGGACTAGCGGGGGCCTCCTACAATGAGCAGTTCTTC. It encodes CASSAGLAGASYNEQFF.

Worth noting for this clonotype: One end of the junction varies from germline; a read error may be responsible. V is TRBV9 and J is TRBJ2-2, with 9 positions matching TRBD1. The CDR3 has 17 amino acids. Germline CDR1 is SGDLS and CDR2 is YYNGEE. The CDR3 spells CASSVARTGENTGKLFF. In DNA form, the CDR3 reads TGTGCCAGCAGCGTAGCACGGACAGGGGAGAACACCGGGAAGCTGTTTTTT.